This T cell receptor (beta chain) was retrieved from a study of beta chain features in type 1 diabetes. Expressed TCRB transcripts were sequenced because the entire RNA isolate underwent reverse transcription. Data came from immunoSEQ multiplex PCR; TCRdb stores just in-frame clones and leaves some out. The sample holds more than 150,000 clones, 7.5% to 10% seen once. A note on this clone: Antigen specificity is unknown.

Using CD45RO/CCR7/CD25/CD127/CD95/CD27, CD4+ naive, central memory, regulatory and stem cell-like memory cells were sorted. From germline, CDR1 is SQVTM and CDR2 ANQGSEA. Trimming left V 6 bases short and J 5 bases short, with 16 bases between. The CDR3 loop spans 13 amino acids. Study-wide results and limits: Researchers reported that naive, central memory and Treg TCRB repertoires appeared more similar in patients than in healthy donors. In patients and controls equally, PCR might favor templates that are shorter. The VDJ junctions of type 1 diabetes patients carried fewer insertions and more deletions.

The chain uses TRBV29-1 and TRBJ1-1; TRBD1 might be the D (6 bases). The clonotype originates from a woman younger than 30 in good health. The source material was central memory CD4+ T cells from blood. CDR3 sequence (DNA): TGCAGCGTATCGACAAGACAGGATACTGAAGCTTTCTTT. Its protein is CSVSTRQDTEAFF.